This T cell receptor (beta chain) derives from a study of cytomegalovirus exposure and HLA in healthy donors. The overall study: The 130 or so validation repertoires were reported in a later analysis to have been generated on the same platform as the approximately 700 first-cohort repertoires.

Some clones are missing from TCRdb's copy, which holds only in-frame ones; the method was immunoSEQ multiplex PCR. This sample has 110,000 to 150,000 clones, with about 89% found just once. Germline V lookup: CDR1 LNHDA, CDR2 SQIVND (reference sequence). V was trimmed by 3 bases and J by 2 bases, leaving 8 bases between them. This CDR3 comprises 13 residues. Study observations and caveats: It was found in a later analysis that first-cohort TCR clusters tended to co-occur in the 130 or so validation repertoires. Investigators reported 164 TCR beta chains as tied to cytomegalovirus.

The donors were part of the roughly 120-subject validation cohort, which stood apart from the 666-subject first cohort. This clone turned up a few times. No antigen is known for it. Sequencing was performed on PBMCs. The receptor was derived from a man between 18 and 35 years old in good health and CMV-seronegative. This chain joins TRBV19 and TRBJ2-7; no definite D call. The CDR3 DNA reads TGTGCCAGTAGTATCAGCCGGGCCTACGAGCAGTACTTC. This codes for CASSISRAYEQYF.